This T cell receptor beta chain was observed in a study of shared clonotypes between healthy human individuals. Several immunoSEQ plates received, in even portions, the genomic DNA of each subset. Replicate PCRs from sorted subsets contained roughly 200 ng DNA, which is roughly 30,000 T cell genomes. The assay was immunoSEQ multiplex PCR, and TCRdb's table has in-frame clones only and misses some. The sample includes a few million clones, roughly 95% of them seen just once. Between the trimmed V and J ends, which lost 8 bases and 3 bases, there was a span of 25 bases. This CDR3 has 17 amino acids. Per germline, CDR1 MDHEN and CDR2 SYDVKM. Nashville, Tennessee was home to all donors, who were Caucasian adults.

Specimen: naive CD4+ T cells sorted from blood. Specified subset: CD45RA+ positively selected. The V gene is TRBV28, the J gene TRBJ2-5, with a weak D call TRBD2 (6 bases). The sequence came from a man aged 18 to 29 in good health. The CDR3 is CASGPSAGTGLKETQYF. As DNA, the CDR3 is TGTGCCAGCGGACCATCCGCCGGGACTGGTCTCAAAGAGACCCAGTACTTC.